This T cell receptor (beta chain) was captured in a study of blood T cell repertoires in COVID-19. Method: immunoSEQ multiplex PCR; TCRdb's copy keeps in-frame clones and lacks some. The table records 110,000 or so clones, 85% of them present only once. This CDR3 has 15 amino acids. V shed 1 base and J 9 bases; nucleotides not matched to a gene: 6. Germline values: CDR1 LGHDT, CDR2 YNNKEL (reference sequence). Sequenced material: peripheral blood. This clonotype was obtained from a human donor in a cohort sampled during active COVID-19. This chain connects TRBV3-1 (or the pseudogene TRBV3-2) to TRBJ1-6, with 7 nucleotides matching TRBD1. CDR3 residues: CASSQGPGGSSPLHF. DNA of the CDR3: TGTGCCAGCAGCCAAGGCCCAGGGGGGTCTTCACCCCTCCACTTT.